This T cell receptor (beta chain) derives from a study of cytomegalovirus exposure and HLA in healthy donors. Overall study: A previous analysis identified approximately 110 million unique TCR beta sequences derived from around 200 million T cells. Study findings and constraints: A later analysis linked a missense DCLRE1C variant to TCR beta V- and J-gene trimming.

Comment on this clone: Its target is not known.

The CDR3 sequence is 13 residues long. Germline loops: CDR1 MNHEY, CDR2 SVGAGI. The PCR had 60 Vbeta and 13 Jbeta primers. Sequencing was performed with immunoSEQ multiplex PCR; in TCRdb, only in-frame clones are kept and a portion is missing. The sample contains approximately 90,000 clones, roughly 74% of which appear only once. This sequence was found in a middle-aged man in good health and CMV-seronegative. Sample: PBMCs. J is TRBJ2-6 and V is TRBV6-5; D is possibly TRBD2 (5 bases). The CDR3 coding sequence is TGTGCTACCTACCGGGGTGGGGCCAACGTCCTGACTTTC. Its protein product is CATYRGGANVLTF.